The following is a TCR beta chain sequence with its context. These data come from a study of patients and donors after allogeneic stem cell transplantation. From germline, CDR1 is SGHRS and CDR2 YFSETQ. CDR3 length: 15 residues. V dropped 5 bases and J dropped 3 bases, with 15 bases sitting between them. MiXCR was run by TCRdb on the RT-PCR reads, yielding one entry per CDR3 protein. The table shows 2,500 or so distinct CDR3 sequences, with about a sixth occurring only once. The rearrangement uses TRBV5-1 and TRBJ1-5, with no clear D. The clonotype was recovered from a human donor who was either an allogeneic HSCT recipient or a stem cell or donor lymphocyte infusion donor (not recorded which). It is not recorded whose cells these are; they may come from a transplant donor. Sequencing was carried out using blood, either unsorted or a sorted T cell fraction (not recorded which). The CDR3 loop is CASSIGEFVNQPQHF. As DNA, the CDR3 is TGCGCCAGCAGTATCGGGGAGTTTGTCAATCAGCCCCAGCATTTT.